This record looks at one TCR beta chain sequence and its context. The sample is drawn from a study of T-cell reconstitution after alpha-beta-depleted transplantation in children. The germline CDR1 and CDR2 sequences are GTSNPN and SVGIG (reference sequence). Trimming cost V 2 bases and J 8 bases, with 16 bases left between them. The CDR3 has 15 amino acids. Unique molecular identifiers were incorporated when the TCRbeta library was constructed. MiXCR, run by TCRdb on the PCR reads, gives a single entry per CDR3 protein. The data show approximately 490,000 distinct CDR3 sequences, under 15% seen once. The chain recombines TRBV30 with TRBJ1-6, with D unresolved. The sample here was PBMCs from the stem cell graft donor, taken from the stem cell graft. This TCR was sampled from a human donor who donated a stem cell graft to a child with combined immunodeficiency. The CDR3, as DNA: TGTGCCTGGAGTCCCCAGGAGGGCCCGTATTCACCCCTCCACTTT. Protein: CAWSPQEGPYSPLHF.